One T cell receptor (beta chain) is described in this entry. This record belongs to a study of cytomegalovirus exposure and HLA in healthy donors. The PCR had 60 Vbeta and 13 Jbeta primers. The assay was immunoSEQ multiplex PCR, and TCRdb's table has in-frame clones only and misses some. The table includes about 120,000 clones, approximately 80% detected once. The CDR3 covers 17 residues. Trimming shortened V by 0 bases and J by 11 bases, and 23 bases separated the two germline ends. In germline, CDR1 is GTSNPN, CDR2 SVGIG (reference sequence). This sequence joins TRBV30 and TRBJ1-6; possibly TRBD1 for D (5 bases). This clonotype originated in a male donor in good health and CMV-seropositive. The sequenced material came from PBMCs. CDR3 DNA: TGTGCCTGGAGTGTAGGGTGGGGCGACGTCGTAGGGCCACCCCTCCACTTT. The encoded protein is CAWSVGWGDVVGPPLHF.